The present T cell receptor beta chain was sequenced within a study of T-cell reconstitution after alpha-beta-depleted transplantation in children. V was clipped by 3 bases and J by 2 bases, with 7 bases between them. The CDR3 consists of 13 residues. Looked up from germline, CDR1 is MDHEN and CDR2 is SYDVKM. A TCRbeta library incorporating unique molecular identifiers was prepared. TCRdb ran MiXCR on the PCR reads and lists one entry per CDR3 protein. The table includes about 610,000 distinct CDR3 sequences, over 9.5% detected once. This TCR derives from a human donor who donated a stem cell graft to a child with acute myeloid leukemia. This rearrangement joins TRBV28 to TRBJ2-5, with D hard to call. This sample comprised PBMCs from the stem cell graft donor, obtained from the stem cell graft. In nucleotides, the CDR3 is TGTGCCAGCAGTTTTCAGCCACAAGAGACCCAGTACTTC. Its protein is CASSFQPQETQYF.